This T cell receptor (beta chain) was identified during a study of regulatory T cells in long-lasting Graves disease. The time point: newly diagnosed GD, antithyroid drugs for less than 3 months. The authors made the TCR library using RNA they extracted from PBMCs. Each of the patients was recruited from an endocrinology department situated in Xi'an, China. TCR beta libraries were built with iRepertoire HTBI primers and Arm-PCR of CDR3 regions. From the multiplex PCR reads, TCRdb called clonotypes with MiXCR, one entry per CDR3 protein. The table records hundreds of thousands of distinct CDR3 sequences, approximately 13% of them present only once. Study conclusions and caveats: The study found lower TCR diversity in persistent Graves' patients than in newly diagnosed ones.

With 1 base clipped from V and 5 bases from J, the junction kept 8 bases outside the gene matches. Germline V gene lookup returns CDR1 MGHRA and CDR2 YSYEKL. The CDR3 extends over 17 amino acids. As to this clonotype: Antigen: not known.

The same data also contributed to another study, on T cells in Graves' hyperthyroidism and ophthalmopathy. That work adds: Primed by the HTBI set, a first-round RT-PCR was run on the TCR CDR3. The model foresaw ophthalmopathy a median around 6.4 months prior to onset.

The clonotype was recovered from a man aged 30 to 45 with Graves disease. Here the sequenced sample was peripheral blood mononuclear cells (PBMCs), taken at new diagnosis, from a patient treated with antithyroid drugs. The genes are TRBV4-1 and TRBJ2-3, with 11 bases aligning to TRBD2. The CDR3 DNA reads as TGCGCCAGCAGCCAAGTTGGTCGACTAGCGGGAATAGATACGCAGTATTTT. It yields the protein CASSQVGRLAGIDTQYF.